This is a list of T cell receptor beta chains from one sample in a study of cytomegalovirus exposure and HLA in healthy donors. Using immunoSEQ multiplex PCR, the repertoire was profiled, and TCRdb retains in-frame clones only, with some absent. The sample gives approximately 160,000 clones, around 75% of which show up once; roughly 2% is in the top ten. The sequenced material came from PBMCs. Receptor source: a human donor in good health. The CDR3 runs from the conserved cysteine through the conserved F or W. A D gene is named only where the DNA matches it firmly. For some rows the clone size is stated as once, few or many, or as a class when expanded; others skip it.

TGTGCCAGCAGCGCCGCCCCAGCGGGGGGAGGCAATGAGCAGTTCTTC | CASSAAPAGGGNEQFF | NA | TRBJ2-1 | TRBD2 | TRBV5-6
TGTGCCAGCAGTTACGGGGGGGTGGCTGAAAAACTGTTTTTT | CASSYGGVAEKLFF | NA | TRBJ1-4 | NA | TRBV6-6
TGCGCCAAAAGACGGCTAGCGAGCTCTTGCGAGCAGTACTTC | CAKRRLASSCEQYF | NA | TRBJ2-7 | NA | TRBV4-3
TGTGCCAGCAGCCAGGGGCCGGGGGGGGAGTACTTC | CASSQGPGGEYF | few | TRBJ2-7 | TRBD2 | TRBV7-2
TGTGCCAGCAGCCCTCGGGACAGCACCTATGGCTACACCTTC | CASSPRDSTYGYTF | NA | TRBJ1-2 | TRBD1 | TRBV9
TGTGCCAGCAGCCTGGACAGTTCCAACACTGAAGCTTTCTTT | CASSLDSSNTEAFF | NA | TRBJ1-1 | NA | TRBV7-9
TGTGCCAGCAGTTCTCACAGGGACACAGATACGCAGTATTTT | CASSSHRDTDTQYF | few | TRBJ2-3 | NA | TRBV5-4
TGCGCCAGCAGCCAAGGAGGTGTATACCTGAGGACCGGGGAGCTGTTTTTT | CASSQGGVYLRTGELFF | NA | TRBJ2-2 | NA | TRBV4-3
TGTGCCAGCAGCGCCGGACAGGGTGGGATGAACACTGAAGCTTTCTTT | CASSAGQGGMNTEAFF | NA | TRBJ1-1 | TRBD1 | TRBV5-4
TGTGCCAGCACTCTAAGACTAGCTAAAGATACGCAGTATTTT | CASTLRLAKDTQYF | NA | TRBJ2-3 | TRBD2 | TRBV2
TGTGCCAGCAGCTTGGTAAGCGGGGGTCGCACAGATACGCAGTATTTT | CASSLVSGGRTDTQYF | NA | TRBJ2-3 | TRBD2 | TRBV5-4
TGTGCCAGTAGTATACGACAGTACACTGAAGCTTTCTTT | CASSIRQYTEAFF | NA | TRBJ1-1 | NA | TRBV19
TGTGCCAGCAGCTTATCGCTACCAGCGGGGGGCTACAATGAGCAGTTCTTC | CASSLSLPAGGYNEQFF | NA | TRBJ2-1 | TRBD2 | TRBV7-6
TGTGCCAGCAGCCTCACGGGGGGAGGGTATGGCTACACCTTC | CASSLTGGGYGYTF | NA | TRBJ1-2 | NA | TRBV6-5
TGTGCCAGCAGTTTTAATCCAGGGCATTCACCCCTCCACTTT | CASSFNPGHSPLHF | NA | TRBJ1-6 | NA | TRBV27
TGCGCCAGCAGCCAAGATCAGGCAGGCCCGCACCTCTTC | CASSQDQAGPHLF | few | TRBJ2-1 | NA | TRBV4-3
TGTGCCAGCCGGGGGGGTCGTGGCAATCAGCCCCAGCATTTT | CASRGGRGNQPQHF | NA | TRBJ1-5 | NA | TRBV6-5
TGTGCCAGCAGTTTGAAGGGACAGCGCACTGAAGCTTTCTTT | CASSLKGQRTEAFF | few | TRBJ1-1 | TRBD1 | TRBV2
TGTGCCAGCAGCCGGAGCGGGGCCCGTGGAGATACGCAGTATTTT | CASSRSGARGDTQYF | NA | TRBJ2-3 | TRBD2 | TRBV7-3
TGTGCCAGCAGCTTAATTGACAGCTACGAGCAGTACTTC | CASSLIDSYEQYF | once | TRBJ2-7 | NA | TRBV11-3
TGTGCCACCAGCCGAACAGACCGGACTAGCGGCTACAATGAGCAGTTCTTC | CATSRTDRTSGYNEQFF | NA | TRBJ2-1 | TRBD2 | TRBV15
TGTGCCAGCAGCTTACTTTCAGATACGCAGTATTTT | CASSLLSDTQYF | NA | TRBJ2-3 | NA | TRBV11-2
TGCGCCAGCAGCTCTCAAACAGGGGCGCAAGGAAACACCATATATTTT | CASSSQTGAQGNTIYF | NA | TRBJ1-3 | TRBD1 | TRBV5-1
TGCGCCAGCAGCTTCCAACAGGGGGCGGGTGAAAAACTGTTTTTT | CASSFQQGAGEKLFF | NA | TRBJ1-4 | TRBD1 | TRBV5-1
TGTGCCAGCAGCCAAGTAGGAGGGACAGGGAATGAAAAACTGTTTTTT | CASSQVGGTGNEKLFF | NA | TRBJ1-4 | TRBD1 | TRBV14
TGTGCCAGCAGTGAATACAGCGAGCAGTACTTC | CASSEYSEQYF | NA | TRBJ2-7 | NA | TRBV25-1
TGTGCCAGCAGTTACTCCGCTAGCGGGGTCTACAATGAGCAGTTCTTC | CASSYSASGVYNEQFF | NA | TRBJ2-1 | TRBD2 | TRBV6-5
TGTGCCAGCAGTTTCCCTCGGACAGGGGGCGCATGGGAGCAGTACTTC | CASSFPRTGGAWEQYF | NA | TRBJ2-7 | TRBD1 | TRBV27
TGTGCCATCAGGAAACAGGGGGAGAACACTGAAGCTTTCTTT | CAIRKQGENTEAFF | NA | TRBJ1-1 | TRBD1 | TRBV10-3
TGTGCCAGCAGCCCCCCCCTCACGGCGGGGGGTTATCATGAGCAGTTCTTC | CASSPPLTAGGYHEQFF | NA | TRBJ2-1 | TRBD2 | TRBV9
TGTGCCAGCAGGACCCGGACAGGGGAGAACTATGGCTACACCTTC | CASRTRTGENYGYTF | NA | TRBJ1-2 | TRBD1 | TRBV2
TGTGCCAGCAGCCCCTTCAGCGGGGGGGCCAATGAGCAGTTCTTC | CASSPFSGGANEQFF | NA | TRBJ2-1 | TRBD2 | TRBV7-2
TGTGCTAGTGGTTTGCCACAGATGCCACACCGGGACAGGCTCTATGGCTACACCTTC | CASGLPQMPHRDRLYGYTF | NA | TRBJ1-2 | TRBD1 | TRBV12-5
TGTGCCAGCAGCTTATCCAGGGGCCACGAGCAGTACTTC | CASSLSRGHEQYF | NA | TRBJ2-7 | NA | TRBV13
TGTGCCAGCAGTTCAGGGGGACCTGGAAACACCATATATTTT | CASSSGGPGNTIYF | NA | TRBJ1-3 | TRBD1 | TRBV6-5
TGTGCCAGCTCACCACCGGGGCCTGCTATCACGGATACGCAGTATTTT | CASSPPGPAITDTQYF | NA | TRBJ2-3 | NA | TRBV18
TGTGCCAGTAGTATAGAACAGTCCCGGTATCAGCCCCAGCATTTT | CASSIEQSRYQPQHF | NA | TRBJ1-5 | NA | TRBV19
TGTGCCAGCAGCTTAATATTCCCCGGGGAGCTGTTTTTT | CASSLIFPGELFF | once | TRBJ2-2 | NA | TRBV7-3
TGTGCCAGCAGCGCACGAGAGCAGGGGGATACGCAGTATTTT | CASSAREQGDTQYF | NA | TRBJ2-3 | NA | TRBV7-9
TGTGCCAGCAGCCCTCAGTTAACCTATAATTCACCCCTCCACTTT | CASSPQLTYNSPLHF | NA | TRBJ1-6 | NA | TRBV7-9
TGTGCCAGCAGTGTTAGACTAGCGGTGCCAGATACGCAGTATTTT | CASSVRLAVPDTQYF | NA | TRBJ2-3 | TRBD2 | TRBV2
TGTGCCAGCAGAGCTACTAGCACAGATACGCAGTATTTT | CASRATSTDTQYF | NA | TRBJ2-3 | NA | TRBV6-1